The clone carrying this T cell receptor beta chain has a handful of counts. This entry belongs to a study of blood T cell repertoires in COVID-19. Turning to the study itself: The United States, Italy and Spain supplied acute and convalescent COVID-19 samples. The cDNA or gDNA used as material had been derived from T cells, B-cell-depleted T cells, or PBMCs.

Per the original data handling: Amplified reference gene primers provided the basis for estimating nucleated cell counts. The table came from immunoSEQ multiplex PCR; TCRdb's copy has only in-frame clones and leaves some out. That table gives V, J and clone size, and the DNA gave D and trimming. Among around 240,000 clones listed, roughly 80% were seen once. CDR1 is LNHDA, CDR2 SQIVND, per germline (reference sequence). The CDR3 runs 15 residues. Trimming removed 7 bases from V and 7 bases from J; junction bases left unmatched: 14. The chain uses TRBV19 and TRBJ2-7; TRBD1 aligns across 9 bases. The sequence was collected from a woman aged 50 to 65 with acute or convalescent COVID-19. The specimen sequenced was peripheral blood. CDR3 nucleotides: TGTGCCAGTACCCGCCCACTGGACAGGGGAAAGGAGCAGTACTTC. This sequence encodes CASTRPLDRGKEQYF.